The entry below describes one T cell receptor beta chain. It lacks a known antigen. Base-call qualities are not available, and no considerably larger clone is one nucleotide away. Each collaborating institution followed its own protocols to collect whole blood in K2EDTA tubes. Collaborator samples were shipped for TCRbeta analysis as frozen whole blood, isolated PBMCs, or DNA extracted from either sample type. The immunoSEQ Assay, a bias-controlled multiplex PCR, was used to amplify TCRbeta CDR3 regions from genomic DNA. Turning to the authors' computational methods: The number of nucleated cells in each sample was estimated from the amplification of reference gene primers within the assay. Sequence reads were collapsed and filtered to measure the absolute abundance of every unique TCRbeta CDR3 rearrangement. For each sample, productive Simpson clonality was calculated as the square root of Simpson's diversity index over productive rearrangements. TCRdb's version of the immuneACCESS table is confined to in-frame rearrangements and falls short of the full clone set. An unresolved V gene accounts for under half of the shortfall where checked; the remainder is of unknown origin. That table supplies the V and J calls and clone size; D and trimming were determined from the DNA. The sample records some 530,000 clones, 70% to 90% of which are singletons. The ten largest clones capture approximately 2.9% of the sample.

This sample is drawn from a study of blood T cell repertoires in COVID-19 (TCRdb year 2020). About the study as a whole: Samples from collaborators originated in the United States, Italy and Spain and spanned both the acute and convalescent phases of COVID-19. The prospective study material was composed of cDNA or gDNA derived from T cells, B-cell-depleted T cells, or PBMCs. The dataset comprised deeply sampled blood TCRbeta repertoires from subjects exposed to, actively infected with, or recovered from COVID-19. The repertoires were released in a freely available public database meant as a resource for research on the immune response to SARS-CoV-2. Samples came from the ongoing ImmuneRACE study (first 160 participants) plus 1,254 subjects from 6 global collaborators. Nearly every sample came with metadata listing a de-identified subject ID, COVID-19 status, age in years and sex. Where HLA class I and class II types were available, the types were taken from metadata supplied by the sample provider, not from assay-based typing.

Taken from cysteine to phenylalanine, the CDR3 has 16 residues. The DNA shown is the 48-base CDR3, in frame from base 1. In the germline V gene (reference sequence), CDR1 corresponds to LNHDA and CDR2 to SQIVND. At the junction V is shortened by 2 bases and J by 0 bases; bases outside the gene matches: 4. Points the paper makes about the study in general: The quantity of clinical and demographic metadata differed by source and by participant and was supplied without curation.

What was sequenced was peripheral blood. The chain employs TRBV19 and TRBJ1-5, and 7 junction bases match TRBD1. The receptor was derived from a human donor in a cohort sampled during active COVID-19. The CDR3 has the sequence CASSIRAGGSNQPQHF. The sequenced DNA: TGTGCCAGTAGTATACGGGCAGGGGGTAGCAATCAGCCCCAGCATTTT.